Described below is a single T cell receptor beta chain sequence and its context. Profiled with immunoSEQ multiplex PCR; TCRdb holds only in-frame clones, not every one. There are around 92,000 clones in the sample; roughly 90% occur only once, and 0.97% lies in the top ten. Time point of the sample: pretreatment peripheral blood. V was cut by 0 bases and J by 2 bases, with 3 bases left in between. Germline CDR1 reads SGHNT; CDR2 reads YYREEE (reference sequence). CDR3 size: 14 residues. The sample is drawn from a study of PD-L1 blockade in urothelial cancer. This specimen consisted of PBMCs, obtained around atezolizumab (anti-PD-L1) treatment. V gene TRBV5-4 combines with J gene TRBJ2-6; no clear D. This clonotype was sampled from a woman aged 80 or over with urothelial cancer. CDR3 in amino acids: CASSLEPGANVLTF. The DNA of the CDR3 is TGTGCCAGCAGCTTGGAGCCTGGGGCCAACGTCCTGACTTTC.